The next 24 T cell receptor beta chains were all read from a single sample in a study of cytomegalovirus exposure and HLA in healthy donors. The PCR had 60 Vbeta and 13 Jbeta primers. Data came from immunoSEQ multiplex PCR; TCRdb stores just in-frame clones and leaves some out. The table lists about 190,000 clones, approximately 78% of them singletons. The sample consisted of PBMCs. Receptors originate from a woman under 30 in good health and CMV-seronegative.

CDR3 coding DNA: TGCAGCGTCGTAAGGGGTAACACTGAAGCTTTCTTT. Its protein is CSVVRGNTEAFF. The chain combines TRBV29-1 with TRBJ1-1; the D gene is possibly TRBD1 (5 bases). CDR3 length equals 12 residues. Germline values: CDR1 SQVTM, CDR2 ANQGSEA. Trimming left V 6 bases short and J 2 bases short, with 10 bases between.

V usage is TRBV29-1 and J usage is TRBJ1-1; 8 bases fit TRBD1. With 6 bases clipped from V and 0 bases from J, the junction kept 15 bases outside the gene matches. Germline values: CDR1 SQVTM, CDR2 ANQGSEA. The CDR3 is 17 residues long. In nucleotides, the CDR3 is TGCAGCGTCCGTCCGGGACAGGTATTTCTAATGAACACTGAAGCTTTCTTT. Protein: CSVRPGQVFLMNTEAFF.

CDR3 coding DNA: TGTCGCGGATCGAACACCGGGGAGCTGTTTTTT. Protein: CRGSNTGELFF. This sequence joins TRBV7-9 and TRBJ2-2; no clear D. The CDR3 runs 11 residues. Germline CDR1 reads SEHNR; CDR2 reads FQNEAQ (reference sequence).

V and J are TRBV21-1 and TRBJ1-2; the table's D gene call, TRBD1, was not cross checked with the DNA. TRBV21-1 is a recognized pseudogene. CDR3 length: 15 residues. The CDR3 DNA reads TGTGCCATCCCTGCGGCCACCGGGACATACTATGGCTACACCTTC. This gives the protein CAIPAATGTYYGYTF.

The rearrangement uses TRBV5-1 and TRBJ2-6, with 8 bases that match TRBD2. The CDR3 runs to 17 residues. V shed 4 bases and J 2 bases; nucleotides not matched to a gene: 8. CDR1 is SGHRS and CDR2 is YFSETQ in the germline V gene. The DNA for the CDR3 is TGCGCCAGCAGCCTTAACCGGGGGGGCGCTGGGGCCAACGTCCTGACTTTC. Protein product: CASSLNRGGAGANVLTF.

The chain has TRBV6-5 and TRBJ2-7, with TRBD2 as a possible D gene (5 bases). The CDR3 is made up of 14 amino acids. Per the germline V gene, CDR1 is MNHEY and CDR2 is SVGAGI. The V gene lost 5 bases and the J gene lost 2 bases, with 13 bases spanning the gap. The CDR3 protein is CASSGLKGAYEQYF. In DNA form, the CDR3 reads TGTGCCAGCAGTGGCCTTAAGGGAGCCTACGAGCAGTACTTC.

The V call is TRBV5-1, the J call TRBJ1-2; TRBD1 matches 9 bases. CDR1 and CDR2 from the germline V gene are SGHRS and YFSETQ. The trim removed 1 base at V and 6 bases at J, leaving 1 base unmatched. The CDR3 has 13 residues. CDR3 bases: TGCGCCAGCAGCTTGACAGGGGGCGATGGCTACACCTTC. This sequence encodes CASSLTGGDGYTF.

Comments on this clone: Other DNA sequences in this sample translate to the same CDR3. The chain links TRBV6-1 to TRBJ2-2; D possibly corresponds to TRBD2 (6 bases). The V and J ends lost 4 bases and 1 base respectively, with 10 bases between them. The V gene's germline CDR1 is MNHNS and CDR2 SASEGT. The CDR3 spans 15 residues. CDR3 residues: CASSAGTVNTGELFF. Written as DNA, the CDR3 is TGTGCCAGCAGTGCCGGGACTGTGAACACCGGGGAGCTGTTTTTT.

The chain employs TRBV6-4 and TRBJ1-1; 10 bases map to TRBD1. The CDR3 runs 13 residues. The germline gives CDR1 MRHNA, CDR2 SNTAGT. V lost 9 bases, J lost 5 bases, and 6 bases stayed unmatched. The CDR3 nucleotides are TGTGCCAGTAGACAGGGGGCTTGGACTGAAGCTTTCTTT. It codes for CASRQGAWTEAFF.

CDR3 region: CASSPQRTGNHSNQPQHF. CDR3 DNA: TGTGCCAGCAGCCCCCAACGGACAGGGAACCATAGCAATCAGCCCCAGCATTTT. This chain links TRBV14 with TRBJ1-5; 8 bases are a match to TRBD1. This CDR3 is 18 amino acids long. Trimming cost V 4 bases and J 0 bases; bases outside gene matches: 11. The V gene's germline CDR1 is SGHDN and CDR2 FVKESK. The full variable domain, with the rest looked up from reference TRBV14 and TRBJ1-5, is EAGVTQFPSHSVIEKGQTVTLRCDPISGHDNLYWYRRVMGKEIKFLLHFVKESKQDESGMPNNRFLAERTGGTYSTLKVQPAELEDSGVYFCASSPQRTGNHSNQPQHFGDGTRLSIL.

This clone has just a few counts. The rearrangement joins TRBV10-2 to TRBJ2-7; 8 bases match TRBD1. The CDR3 has 13 residues. Trimming removed 10 bases from V and 2 bases from J; junction bases left unmatched: 7. Germline CDR1 is WSHSY and CDR2 is SAAADI. For the CDR3, the DNA is TGCGCCACAAGGACAGGGCTTGCCTACGAGCAGTACTTC. Amino acid sequence: CATRTGLAYEQYF.

Comment on this clone: The identical CDR3 is also encoded by other nucleotide sequences in the sample. This chain joins TRBV5-1 and TRBJ2-5, with D possibly being TRBD2 (6 bases). V shed 0 bases and J shed 2 bases, with 8 bases lying between them. Germline CDR1 is SGHRS and CDR2 is YFSETQ. The CDR3 runs 14 residues. Here the CDR3 reads CASSLGRGQETQYF. CDR3 bases: TGCGCCAGCAGCTTGGGGCGGGGTCAAGAGACCCAGTACTTC.

This chain joins TRBV12-5 and TRBJ2-5; D gene uncertain. The CDR3 runs 15 residues. Trimming stripped 0 bases from V and 2 bases from J, with 10 bases between. Germline lookup yields CDR1 LGHNT and CDR2 FRNRAP. CDR3 amino acids: CASGLVLSKQETQYF. CDR3 DNA sequence: TGTGCTAGTGGTTTGGTATTGTCCAAACAAGAGACCCAGTACTTC.

Only a few counts were recorded for this clone. This chain joins TRBV4-1 and TRBJ2-2; 9 nucleotides align to TRBD2. The V gene's germline CDR1 is MGHRA and CDR2 YSYEKL. Trimming took 1 base from V and 2 from J; bases not matched to a gene: 2. The CDR3 loop spans 16 amino acids. The CDR3 nucleotides are TGCGCCAGCAGCCAAGGACTAGCGGTAAACACCGGGGAGCTGTTTTTT. This codes for CASSQGLAVNTGELFF.

V usage is TRBV2 and J usage is TRBJ2-3, with 8 bases identical to TRBD2. J lost 5 bases, V lost 7 bases, and 20 bases had no gene match. This CDR3 contains 18 residues. Germline CDR1 is SNHLY and CDR2 is FYNNEI. Here the CDR3 reads CASTSLVQRGKPQDTQYF. In nucleotides, the CDR3 is TGTGCCAGCACCTCTCTAGTCCAGCGGGGGAAACCCCAAGATACGCAGTATTTT.

The rearrangement links TRBV15 to TRBJ1-1; D might be TRBD1 (6 bases). The CDR3 extends over 14 amino acids. Germline V CDR1 and CDR2: LNHNV, YYDKDF (reference sequence). Trimming removed 1 base from V and 5 bases from J, with 11 bases in between. CDR3 in DNA: TGTGCCACCAGCAGAGGAGGGGGTGGAACTGAAGCTTTCTTT. It is translated as CATSRGGGGTEAFF. Based on the CDR3 plus reference TRBV15 and TRBJ1-1, the full variable domain is DAMVIQNPRYQVTQFGKPVTLSCSQTLNHNVMYWYQQKSSQAPKLLFHYYDKDFNNEADTPDNFQSRRPNTSFCFLDIRSPGLGDTAMYLCATSRGGGGTEAFFGQGTRLTVV.

The chain joins TRBV18 to TRBJ2-5; TRBD1 aligns across 9 bases. CDR1 is KGHSH, CDR2 LQKENI, per germline. V was clipped by 5 bases and J by 5 bases; unmatched bases: 6. The CDR3 covers 14 residues. CDR3 nucleotide sequence: TGTGCCAGCTCATCCACAGGGGGCGAGGAGACCCAGTACTTC. Translation: CASSSTGGEETQYF.

The chain joins TRBV28 to TRBJ1-4; no reliable D call. CDR1 and CDR2 (germline): MDHEN, SYDVKM. V gave up 6 bases and J gave up 8 bases, with 16 bases separating them. There are 14 residues in the CDR3. The CDR3 protein is CASSPPAGREKLFF. The CDR3 nucleotides are TGTGCCAGCAGCCCCCCCGCGGGTCGGGAAAAACTGTTTTTT.

J is TRBJ2-7 and V is TRBV27; 8 nucleotides agree with TRBD2. Unmatched junction bases numbered 17, after V lost 8 bases and J lost 11 bases. The CDR3 length is 14 residues. Germline CDR1 is MNHEY and CDR2 is SMNVEV (reference sequence). CDR3 nucleotide sequence: TGTGCCAGCTCAACGTCCCCCGCTGGGACTAGGGAGTACTTC. As protein: CASSTSPAGTREYF.

This clone was observed once. The chain combines TRBV28 with TRBJ2-1, with TRBD2 as a possible D gene (6 bases). V lost 5 bases, J lost 0 bases, and 11 bases lay in between. From germline, CDR1 is MDHEN and CDR2 SYDVKM. CDR3 length equals 15 residues. The CDR3 region is CASSPGDSSYNEQFF. The CDR3 nucleotides are TGTGCCAGCAGTCCGGGAGACAGCTCCTACAATGAGCAGTTCTTC.

The chain is built from TRBV10-2 and TRBJ2-1; possible D gene TRBD1, 6 bases. Germline-derived CDR1 and CDR2 are WSHSY and SAAADI. The CDR3 totals 13 residues. The CDR3 protein is CAAGAGEGNEQFF. DNA for the CDR3: TGCGCTGCCGGGGCAGGGGAAGGGAATGAGCAGTTCTTC.

The CDR3 protein is CAWSVLAGGGGTGELFF. The CDR3 DNA reads TGTGCCTGGAGTGTACTAGCGGGAGGAGGGGGCACCGGGGAGCTGTTTTTT. This chain connects TRBV30 to TRBJ2-2; 12 bases fit TRBD2. The CDR3 totals 17 residues. Germline CDR1 GTSNPN, CDR2 SVGIG (reference sequence). V lost 0 bases, J lost 4 bases, and 6 bases stayed unmatched.

The chain has TRBV6-5 and TRBJ2-7; TRBD2 agrees at 9 bases. V lost 5 bases, J lost 7 bases, and 12 bases stayed unmatched. The CDR3 sequence is 15 residues long. Germline V gene lookup returns CDR1 MNHEY and CDR2 SVGAGI. Here the CDR3 reads CASSPPLAGPGEQYF. The CDR3 bases are TGTGCCAGCAGTCCCCCCCTAGCGGGACCTGGGGAGCAGTACTTC.

This clone was found once. This chain joins TRBV5-1 and TRBJ2-5; the match to TRBD2 covers 9 bases. The CDR3 consists of 16 residues. Germline V CDR1 and CDR2: SGHRS, YFSETQ. Trimming cost V 4 bases and J 1 base; bases outside gene matches: 8. CDR3 DNA: TGCGCCAGCAGCCCCGGCAAGGGACTAGCCCAAGAGACCCAGTACTTC. It is translated as CASSPGKGLAQETQYF. Based on the CDR3 plus reference TRBV5-1 and TRBJ2-5, the full variable domain is KAGVTQTPRYLIKTRGQQVTLSCSPISGHRSVSWYQQTPGQGLQFLFEYFSETQRNKGNFPGRFSGRQFSNSRSEMNVSTLELGDSALYLCASSPGKGLAQETQYFGPGTRLLVL.